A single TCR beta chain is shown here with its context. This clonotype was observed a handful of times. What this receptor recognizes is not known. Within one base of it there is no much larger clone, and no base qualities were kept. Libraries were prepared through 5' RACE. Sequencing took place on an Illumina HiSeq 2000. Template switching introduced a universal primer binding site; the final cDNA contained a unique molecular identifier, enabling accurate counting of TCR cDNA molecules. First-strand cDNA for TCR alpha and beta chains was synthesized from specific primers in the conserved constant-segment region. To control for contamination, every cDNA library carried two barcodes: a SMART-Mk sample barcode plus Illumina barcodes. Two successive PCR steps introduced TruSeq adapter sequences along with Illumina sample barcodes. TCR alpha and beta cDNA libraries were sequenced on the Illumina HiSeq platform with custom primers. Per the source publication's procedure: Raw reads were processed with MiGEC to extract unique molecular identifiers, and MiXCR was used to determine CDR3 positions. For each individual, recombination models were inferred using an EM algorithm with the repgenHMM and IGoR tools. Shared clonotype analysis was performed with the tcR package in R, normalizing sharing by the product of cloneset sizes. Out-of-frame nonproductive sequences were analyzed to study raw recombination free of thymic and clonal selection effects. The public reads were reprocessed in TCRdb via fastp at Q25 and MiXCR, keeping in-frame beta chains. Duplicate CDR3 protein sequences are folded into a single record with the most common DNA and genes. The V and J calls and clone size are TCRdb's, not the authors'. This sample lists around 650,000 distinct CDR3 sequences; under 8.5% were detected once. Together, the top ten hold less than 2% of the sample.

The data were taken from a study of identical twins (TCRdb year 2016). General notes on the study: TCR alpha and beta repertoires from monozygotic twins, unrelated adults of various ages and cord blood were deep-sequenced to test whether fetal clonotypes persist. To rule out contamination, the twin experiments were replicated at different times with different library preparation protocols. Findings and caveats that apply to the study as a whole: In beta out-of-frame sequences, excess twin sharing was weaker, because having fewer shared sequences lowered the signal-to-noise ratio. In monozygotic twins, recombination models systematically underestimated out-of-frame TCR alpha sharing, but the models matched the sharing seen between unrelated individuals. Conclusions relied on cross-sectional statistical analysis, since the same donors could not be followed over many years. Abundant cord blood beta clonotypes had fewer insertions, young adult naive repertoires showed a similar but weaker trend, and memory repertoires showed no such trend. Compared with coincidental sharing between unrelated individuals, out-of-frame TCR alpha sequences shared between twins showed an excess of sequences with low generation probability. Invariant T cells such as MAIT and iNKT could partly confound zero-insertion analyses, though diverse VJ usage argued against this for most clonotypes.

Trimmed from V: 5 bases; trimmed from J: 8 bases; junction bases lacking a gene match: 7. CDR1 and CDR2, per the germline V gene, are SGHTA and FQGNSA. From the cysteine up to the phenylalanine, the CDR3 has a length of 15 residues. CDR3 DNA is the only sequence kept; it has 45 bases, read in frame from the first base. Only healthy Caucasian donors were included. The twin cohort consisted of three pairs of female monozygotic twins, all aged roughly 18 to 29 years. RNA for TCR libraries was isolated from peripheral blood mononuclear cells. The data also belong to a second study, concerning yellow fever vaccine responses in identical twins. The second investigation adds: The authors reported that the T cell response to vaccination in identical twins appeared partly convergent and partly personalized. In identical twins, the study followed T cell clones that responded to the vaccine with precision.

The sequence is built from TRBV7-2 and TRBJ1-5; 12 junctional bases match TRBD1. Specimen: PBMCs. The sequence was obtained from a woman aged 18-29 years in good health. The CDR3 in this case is CASSPRDRGLEPQHF. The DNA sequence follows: TGTGCCAGCAGCCCCCGGGACAGGGGGCTCGAGCCCCAGCATTTT.